The T cell receptor beta chain described here comes from a study of T cell changes during pregnancy in multiple sclerosis. The repertoire was sequenced with immunoSEQ multiplex PCR; TCRdb's copy has only in-frame clones and lacks some. This table holds some 37,000 clones, around 90% found once. The junction had 6 bases not matched to a gene; V was cut back by 4 bases and J by 4 bases. This CDR3 is 15 amino acids long. Germline CDR1 and CDR2: SGHTA and FQGNSA. This receptor was obtained from a female donor with multiple sclerosis, enrolled in a pregnancy study. V is TRBV7-2 and J is TRBJ2-7; TRBD2 matches at 11 bases. Sequences were derived from CD4+ T cells from peripheral blood mononuclear cells, sampled before pregnancy. For the CDR3, the DNA is TGTGCCAGCAGCTCCGCTAGCGGGAGGTATTACGAGCAGTACTTC. As protein: CASSSASGRYYEQYF.